A selection of T cell receptor beta chains follows, all from one sample in a study of blood T cell repertoires in COVID-19. Sequenced by immunoSEQ multiplex PCR; TCRdb stores in-frame clones only, minus some. Here the sample spans fewer than 450,000 clones, roughly 87% being singletons. Sequencing used PBMCs or T cells enriched from blood (not recorded which). These receptors were collected from a woman aged 30 to 39 who had recovered from COVID-19. Both conserved end residues are part of each CDR3. The D gene is left open where the match is weak. Only some rows state a clone size, as once, few, many or a class for expanded clones.

>NA|TRBD1|TRBJ1-2|TRBV7-9
TGTGCCAGCAGCTCGTCCGGGACAGGGGACGGCTACACCTTC
CASSSSGTGDGYTF
>NA|TRBD1|TRBJ2-2|TRBV30
TGTGCCTGGAGTGTCACCGGGACAGGGTATACCGGGGAGCTGTTTTTT
CAWSVTGTGYTGELFF
>NA|NA|TRBJ2-5|TRBV4-1
TGCGCCAGCAGCCAAGTGCAGGGCAGAGTGGAGACCCAGTACTTC
CASSQVQGRVETQYF
>once|NA|TRBJ1-6|TRBV19
TGTGCCAGTAGTATGGGGGGGAGTGGGTCACCCCTCCACTTT
CASSMGGSGSPLHF
>NA|TRBD1|TRBJ1-1|TRBV9
TGTGCCAGCAGCGTCGGGTCCGGGACAGGAGCTCCTGAAGCTTTCTTT
CASSVGSGTGAPEAFF
>NA|TRBD1|TRBJ2-2|TRBV7-2
TGTGCCACCCGGGACAGGGTGTCGGCCGGGGAGCTGTTTTTT
CATRDRVSAGELFF
>NA|NA|TRBJ2-5|TRBV3-1/TRBV3-2
TGTGCCAGCAGCCCACCCGAGATCCAAGAGACCCAGTACTTC
CASSPPEIQETQYF
>NA|NA|TRBJ2-2|TRBV28
TGTGCCAGCAGTTTTCGACTCACCGGGGAGCTGTTTTTT
CASSFRLTGELFF
>NA|NA|TRBJ2-2|TRBV4-2
TGTGCCAGCAGCCAAGATCCAGTCCCGAACACCGGGGAGCTGTTTTTT
CASSQDPVPNTGELFF
>NA|TRBD1|TRBJ2-1|TRBV29-1
TGCAGCGTTTCTCGCGGGACAGGGGGCTTTTATAGCAATGAGCAGTTCTTC
CSVSRGTGGFYSNEQFF
>NA|NA|TRBJ1-1|TRBV18
TGTGCCAGCTCACCCGCAAAGGGGCAGAACACTGAAGCTTTCTTT
CASSPAKGQNTEAFF
>NA|NA|TRBJ1-6|TRBV7-8
TGTGCCAGCAGCTTAGCGCAAGCTCCAAAGTGGAATTCACCCCTCCACTTT
CASSLAQAPKWNSPLHF
>NA|NA|TRBJ1-5|TRBV6-5
TGTGCCAGCAGTTACTCGGAGGTGCAGCCCCAGCATTTT
CASSYSEVQPQHF
>NA|NA|TRBJ1-1|TRBV19
TGTGCCAGTAGTCCCCCTCGGGGAGTTGAAGCTTTCTTT
CASSPPRGVEAFF
>NA|TRBD2|TRBJ2-2|TRBV5-4
TGTGCCAGCAGCGGCGGACTAGCGGGGGGCGAGAACACCGGGGAGCTGTTTTTT
CASSGGLAGGENTGELFF
>NA|NA|TRBJ1-6|TRBV25-1
TGTGCCAGCAGTGAATTCCGGGGGATGGGTAATTCACCCCTCCACTTT
CASSEFRGMGNSPLHF
>once|NA|TRBJ2-7|TRBV7-2
TGTGCCAGCAGCCGTCCCGGGACATTCTACGAGCAGTACTTC
CASSRPGTFYEQYF
>NA|TRBD2|TRBJ2-3|TRBV4-2
TGTGCCAGCAGTCGGACTAGCGGGGGGATAGATACGCAGTATTTT
CASSRTSGGIDTQYF
>NA|NA|TRBJ1-4|TRBV10-2
TGCGCCAGCAGCCGACAGGCGGGTGCTAATGAAAAACTGTTTTTT
CASSRQAGANEKLFF
>NA|NA|TRBJ1-5|TRBV30
TGTGCCTGGAGCCGGGCGGGAGGCAATCAGCCCCAGCATTTT
CAWSRAGGNQPQHF
>NA|TRBD1|TRBJ1-2|TRBV28
TGTGCCAGCAGTTCCGGACAGGGCGGCTATGGCTACACCTTC
CASSSGQGGYGYTF
>NA|NA|TRBJ1-1|TRBV2
TGTGCCAGCAGTGAAGCGGGGAGAGGGGGCACTGAAGCTTTCTTT
CASSEAGRGGTEAFF
>NA|NA|TRBJ2-7|TRBV23-1
TGCGCCAGCATAACAGACGAGCAGTACTTC
CASITDEQYF
>NA|TRBD1|TRBJ1-2|TRBV5-8
TGTGCCAGCAGATTCAGGGGGGATAACTATGGCTACACCTTC
CASRFRGDNYGYTF
>NA|NA|TRBJ2-7|TRBV28
TGTGCCAGCAGTGGTCAGGGCTACGAGCAGTACTTC
CASSGQGYEQYF
>NA|TRBD1|TRBJ1-3|TRBV30
TGTGCCTGGAGTCATCACCGGGACAGTCTCTCTGGAAACACCATATATTTT
CAWSHHRDSLSGNTIYF
>NA|TRBD2|TRBJ2-1|TRBV4-2
TGTGCCAGCAGCCAAGATAACAGCGGGGGGGCCAATGAGCAGTTCTTC
CASSQDNSGGANEQFF
>NA|NA|TRBJ2-2|TRBV9
TGTGCCAGCAGCCCCCGGGGGAAGTCTGGGGAGCTGTTTTTT
CASSPRGKSGELFF
>NA|NA|TRBJ1-1|TRBV5-4
TGTGCCAGCAGCTTGGGACGCGGGGGTACGGAAGCTTTCTTT
CASSLGRGGTEAFF
>NA|TRBD2|TRBJ2-2|TRBV11-3
TGTGCCAGCCGGGGAAGCGGGGTAGCGGGGGGGCCTTATTTCCCCGGGGAGCTGTTTTTT
CASRGSGVAGGPYFPGELFF
>NA|TRBD1|TRBJ1-2|TRBV11-1
TGTGCCAGCAGCTTTTCGGCAGGGGGCTTTGGCTATGGCTACACCTTC
CASSFSAGGFGYGYTF
>NA|NA|TRBJ2-3|TRBV11-2
TGTGCCAGCAGCTTAGCAGAGGGTCACCCGCAGTATTTT
CASSLAEGHPQYF
>NA|TRBD1|TRBJ1-2|TRBV2
TGTGCCAGCAGGAGGACAGGGAGTGGCTACACCTTC
CASRRTGSGYTF
>NA|TRBD1|TRBJ2-4|TRBV15
TGTGCCACCAGCAGGGGACAGGGAAACATTCAGTACTTC
CATSRGQGNIQYF
>NA|NA|TRBJ1-1|TRBV9
TGTGCCAGCAGCCCCTCCCCTGGGGGGGTTGGCACTGAAGCTTTCTTT
CASSPSPGGVGTEAFF
>NA|TRBD1|TRBJ2-3|TRBV28
TGTGCCAGCAGTGTTCCGGGACAGGGAGGGGATACGCAGTATTTT
CASSVPGQGGDTQYF
>few|TRBD1|TRBJ1-6|TRBV16
TGTGCCAGCAGCCGGGACAGGAGCACCCTCTCCCTCCACTTT
CASSRDRSTLSLHF
>NA|NA|TRBJ1-1|TRBV9
TGTGCCAGCAGTGTGAGCCCCGGTACTGAAGCTTTCTTT
CASSVSPGTEAFF
>once|TRBD1|TRBJ1-2|TRBV6-2/TRBV6-3
TGTGCCAGCAGTCTGGAGACCGGGACAGGGCATGGCTACACCTTC
CASSLETGTGHGYTF
>NA|NA|TRBJ1-4|TRBV5-5
TGTGCCAGCAGCTTTGGTGCAGGGCGTGAAAAACTGTTTTTT
CASSFGAGREKLFF